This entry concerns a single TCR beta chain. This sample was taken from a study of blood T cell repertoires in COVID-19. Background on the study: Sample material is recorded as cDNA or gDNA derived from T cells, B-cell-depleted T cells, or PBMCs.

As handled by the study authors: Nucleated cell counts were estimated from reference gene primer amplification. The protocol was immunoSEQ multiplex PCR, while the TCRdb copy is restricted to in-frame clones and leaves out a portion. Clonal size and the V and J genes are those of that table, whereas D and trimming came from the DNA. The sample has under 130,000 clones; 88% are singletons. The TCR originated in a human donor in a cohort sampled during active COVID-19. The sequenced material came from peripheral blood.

In DNA form, the CDR3 reads TGTGCCAGCTCACCACGAATTGGGGGACTAGCGGGAGGCAATGAGCAGTTCTTC. The encoded protein is CASSPRIGGLAGGNEQFF. The V call is TRBV18, the J call TRBJ2-1; 15 bases line up with TRBD2. Looked up from germline, CDR1 is KGHSH and CDR2 is LQKENI. The V and J ends lost 1 base and 6 bases, in that order; junction bases with no gene match: 7. The CDR3 loop spans 18 amino acids.